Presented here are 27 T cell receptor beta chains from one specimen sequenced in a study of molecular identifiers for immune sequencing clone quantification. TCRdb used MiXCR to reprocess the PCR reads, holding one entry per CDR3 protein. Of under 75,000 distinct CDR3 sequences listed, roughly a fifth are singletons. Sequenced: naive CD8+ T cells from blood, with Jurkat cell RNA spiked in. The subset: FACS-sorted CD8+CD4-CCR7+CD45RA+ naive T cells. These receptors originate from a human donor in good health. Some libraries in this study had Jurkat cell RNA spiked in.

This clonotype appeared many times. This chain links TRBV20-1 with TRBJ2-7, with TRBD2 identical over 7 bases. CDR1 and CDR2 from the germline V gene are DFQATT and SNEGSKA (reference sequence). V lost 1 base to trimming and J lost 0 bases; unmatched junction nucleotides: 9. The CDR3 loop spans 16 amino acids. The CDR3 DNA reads TGCAGTGCTAGAGGGAGGCTAGCGGTCCCCTCCTACGAGCAGTACTTC. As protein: CSARGRLAVPSYEQYF.

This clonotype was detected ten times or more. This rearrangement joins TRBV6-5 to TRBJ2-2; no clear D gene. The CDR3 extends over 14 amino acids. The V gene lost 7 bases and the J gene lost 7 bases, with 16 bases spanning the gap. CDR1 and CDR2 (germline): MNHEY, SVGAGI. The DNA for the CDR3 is TGTGCCAGCACCACCCCCCCCTATGGCGGGGAGCTGTTTTTT. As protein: CASTTPPYGGELFF.

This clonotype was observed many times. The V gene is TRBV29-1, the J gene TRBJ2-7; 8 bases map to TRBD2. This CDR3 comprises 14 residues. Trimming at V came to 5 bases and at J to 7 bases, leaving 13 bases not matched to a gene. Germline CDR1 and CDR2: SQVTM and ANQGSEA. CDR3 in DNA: TGCAGCGTTCCACCGGGACTAGAATATTTGGAGCAGTACTTC. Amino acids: CSVPPGLEYLEQYF.

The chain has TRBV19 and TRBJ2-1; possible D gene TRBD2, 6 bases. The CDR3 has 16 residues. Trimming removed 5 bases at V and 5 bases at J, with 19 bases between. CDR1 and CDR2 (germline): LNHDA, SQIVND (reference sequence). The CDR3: CASSGERLVSHNEQFF. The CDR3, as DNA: TGTGCCAGTAGTGGGGAAAGACTAGTTTCCCACAATGAGCAGTTCTTC. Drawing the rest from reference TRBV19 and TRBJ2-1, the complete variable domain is DGGITQSPKYLFRKEGQNVTLSCEQNLNHDAMYWYRQDPGQGLRLIYYSQIVNDFQKGDIAEGYSVSREKKESFPLTVTSAQKNPTAFYLCASSGERLVSHNEQFFGPGTRLTVL.

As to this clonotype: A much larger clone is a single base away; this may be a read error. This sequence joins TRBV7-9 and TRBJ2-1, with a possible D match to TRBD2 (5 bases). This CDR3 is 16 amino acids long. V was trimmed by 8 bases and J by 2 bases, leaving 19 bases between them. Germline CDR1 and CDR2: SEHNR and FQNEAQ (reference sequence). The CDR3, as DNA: TGTGCCAGCGGCCCTCCGGGAAGGATGACCTACAATGAGCAGTTCTTC. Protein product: CASGPPGRMTYNEQFF.

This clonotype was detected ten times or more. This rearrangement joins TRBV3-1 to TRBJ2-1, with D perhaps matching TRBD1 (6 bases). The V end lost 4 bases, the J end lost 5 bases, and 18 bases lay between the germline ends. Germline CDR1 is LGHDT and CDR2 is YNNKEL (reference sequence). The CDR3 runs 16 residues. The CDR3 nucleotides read TGTGCCAGCAGCCTGGCGGGCTGGGGGCTCAACAATGAGCAGTTCTTC. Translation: CASSLAGWGLNNEQFF.

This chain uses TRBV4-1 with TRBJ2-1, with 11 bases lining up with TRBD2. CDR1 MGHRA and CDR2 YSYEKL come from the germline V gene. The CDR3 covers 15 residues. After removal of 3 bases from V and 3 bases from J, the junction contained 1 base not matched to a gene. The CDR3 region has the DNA TGCGCCAGCAGCCAGACTAGCGGGATCTACAATGAGCAGTTCTTC. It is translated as CASSQTSGIYNEQFF.

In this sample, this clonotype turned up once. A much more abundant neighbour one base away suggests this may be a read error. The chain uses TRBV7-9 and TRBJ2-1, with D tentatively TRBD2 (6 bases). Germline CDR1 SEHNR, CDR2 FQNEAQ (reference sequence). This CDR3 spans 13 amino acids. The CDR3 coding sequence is TGTGCCAACAGCTCTGCGGGGTACAATGAGCAGTTCTTC. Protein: CANSSAGYNEQFF.

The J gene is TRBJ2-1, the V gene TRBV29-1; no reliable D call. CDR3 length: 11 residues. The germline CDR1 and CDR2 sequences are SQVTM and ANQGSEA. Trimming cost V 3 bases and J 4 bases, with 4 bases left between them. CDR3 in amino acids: CSVDRYNEQFF. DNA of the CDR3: TGCAGCGTTGACCGTTACAATGAGCAGTTCTTC.

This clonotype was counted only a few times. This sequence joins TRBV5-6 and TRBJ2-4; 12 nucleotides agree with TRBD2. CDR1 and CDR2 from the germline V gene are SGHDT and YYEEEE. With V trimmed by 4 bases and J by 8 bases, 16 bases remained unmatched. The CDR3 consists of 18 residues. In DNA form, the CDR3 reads TGTGCCAGCAGCCCGATTACCCTAGCGGGAGGGCCCGGGGACATTCAGTACTTC. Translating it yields CASSPITLAGGPGDIQYF.

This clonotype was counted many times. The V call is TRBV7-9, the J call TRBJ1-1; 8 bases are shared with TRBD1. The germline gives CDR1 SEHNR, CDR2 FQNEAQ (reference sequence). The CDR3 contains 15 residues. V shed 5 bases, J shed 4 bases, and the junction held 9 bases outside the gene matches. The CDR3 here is CASSVRQGSLTEAFF. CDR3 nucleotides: TGTGCCAGCAGCGTACGACAGGGGTCACTCACTGAAGCTTTCTTT.

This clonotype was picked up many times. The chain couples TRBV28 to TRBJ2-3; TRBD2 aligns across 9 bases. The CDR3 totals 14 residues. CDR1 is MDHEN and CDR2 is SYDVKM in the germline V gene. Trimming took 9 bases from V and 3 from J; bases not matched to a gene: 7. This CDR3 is CASSLAGVTDTQYF. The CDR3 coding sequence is TGTGCCAGTTCTTTAGCGGGAGTGACAGATACGCAGTATTTT.

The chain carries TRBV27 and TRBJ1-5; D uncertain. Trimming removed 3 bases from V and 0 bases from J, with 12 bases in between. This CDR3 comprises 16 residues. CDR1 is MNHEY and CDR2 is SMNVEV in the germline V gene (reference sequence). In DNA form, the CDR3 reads TGTGCCAGCAGTTTGATTGGGGAGATTAGCAATCAGCCCCAGCATTTT. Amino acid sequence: CASSLIGEISNQPQHF.

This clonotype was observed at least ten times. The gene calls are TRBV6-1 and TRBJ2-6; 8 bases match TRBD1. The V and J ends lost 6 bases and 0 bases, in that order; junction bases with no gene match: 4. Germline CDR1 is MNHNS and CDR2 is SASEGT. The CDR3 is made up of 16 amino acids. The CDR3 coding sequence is TGTGCCAGCAGCCCCGGGACAGGCTCTGGGGCCAACGTCCTGACTTTC. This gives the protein CASSPGTGSGANVLTF.

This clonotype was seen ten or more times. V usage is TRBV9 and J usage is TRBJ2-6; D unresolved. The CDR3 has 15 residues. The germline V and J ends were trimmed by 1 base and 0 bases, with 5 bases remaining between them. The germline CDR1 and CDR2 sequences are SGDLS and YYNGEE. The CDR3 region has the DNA TGTGCCAGCAGCGTAAGCAGCTCTGGGGCCAACGTCCTGACTTTC. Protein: CASSVSSSGANVLTF.

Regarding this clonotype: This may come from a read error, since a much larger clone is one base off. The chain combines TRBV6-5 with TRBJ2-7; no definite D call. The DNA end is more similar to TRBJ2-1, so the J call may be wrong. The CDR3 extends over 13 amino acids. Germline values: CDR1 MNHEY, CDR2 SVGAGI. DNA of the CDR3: TGTGCCAGCAGTTACTCATCCGGCTACGAGCAGTTCTTC. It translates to CASSYSSGYEQFF.

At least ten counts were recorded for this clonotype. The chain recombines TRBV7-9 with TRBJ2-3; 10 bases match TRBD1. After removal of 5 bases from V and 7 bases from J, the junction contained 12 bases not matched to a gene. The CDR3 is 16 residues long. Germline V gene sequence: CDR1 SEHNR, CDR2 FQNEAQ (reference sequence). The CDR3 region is CASSIRQGAIGNTQYF. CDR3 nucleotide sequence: TGTGCCAGCAGCATAAGACAGGGGGCTATAGGCAATACGCAGTATTTT.

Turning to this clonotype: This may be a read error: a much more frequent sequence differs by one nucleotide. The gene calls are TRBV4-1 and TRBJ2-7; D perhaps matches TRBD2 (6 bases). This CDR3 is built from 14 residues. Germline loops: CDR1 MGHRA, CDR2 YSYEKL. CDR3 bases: TGCGCCGGCAGCCAAGTAGGCGGGGCCAACGAGCAGTACTTC. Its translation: CAGSQVGGANEQYF.

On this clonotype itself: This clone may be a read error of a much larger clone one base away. CDR3 bases: TGCAGTGCTAGAACGACTAACGCTTACAATGAGCAGTTCTTC. Encoded protein: CSARTTNAYNEQFF. This chain connects TRBV20-1 to TRBJ2-1; a possible D gene is TRBD2 (5 bases). The V gene's germline CDR1 is DFQATT and CDR2 SNEGSKA (reference sequence). This CDR3 is 14 amino acids long. The ends were cut back, 2 bases at V and 4 bases at J, with 12 bases in the middle.

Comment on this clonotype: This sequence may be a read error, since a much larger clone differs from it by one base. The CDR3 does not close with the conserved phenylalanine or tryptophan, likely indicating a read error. This CDR3 is CSVVAEMTDTQYS. The CDR3, as DNA: TGCAGCGTGGTGGCAGAAATGACAGATACGCAGTATTCT. The gene calls are TRBV20-1 and TRBJ2-3, with D uncertain. The CDR3 has 13 amino acids. Germline loops: CDR1 DFQATT, CDR2 SNEGSKA (reference sequence).

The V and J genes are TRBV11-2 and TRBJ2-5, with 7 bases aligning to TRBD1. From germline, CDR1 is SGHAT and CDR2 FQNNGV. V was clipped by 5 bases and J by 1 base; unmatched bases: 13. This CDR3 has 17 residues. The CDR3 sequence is CASSDIGGQTLQETQYF. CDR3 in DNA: TGTGCCAGCAGCGACATTGGGGGACAGACGCTCCAAGAGACCCAGTACTTC.

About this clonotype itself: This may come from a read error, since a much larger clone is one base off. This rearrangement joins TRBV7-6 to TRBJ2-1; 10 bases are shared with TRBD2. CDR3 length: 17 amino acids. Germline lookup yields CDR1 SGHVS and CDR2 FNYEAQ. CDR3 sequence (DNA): TGTGCCAGCAGCGTCACTAGCGGGGCCGAATCCTACAATGAGCAGCTCTTC. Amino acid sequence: CASSVTSGAESYNEQLF.

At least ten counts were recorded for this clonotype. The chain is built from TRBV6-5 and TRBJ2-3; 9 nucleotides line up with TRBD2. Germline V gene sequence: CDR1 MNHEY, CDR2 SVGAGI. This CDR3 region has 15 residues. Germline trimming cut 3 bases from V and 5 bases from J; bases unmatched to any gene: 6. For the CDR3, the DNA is TGTGCCAGCAGTTATAATAGCGGGAGCTTAGATACGCAGTATTTT. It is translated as CASSYNSGSLDTQYF.

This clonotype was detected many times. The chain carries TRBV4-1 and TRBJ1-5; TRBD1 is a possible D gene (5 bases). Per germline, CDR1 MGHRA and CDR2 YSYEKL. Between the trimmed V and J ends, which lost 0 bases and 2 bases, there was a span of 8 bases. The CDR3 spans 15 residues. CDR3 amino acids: CASSQDQQGNQPQHF. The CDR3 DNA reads TGCGCCAGCAGCCAAGATCAACAGGGCAATCAGCCCCAGCATTTT.

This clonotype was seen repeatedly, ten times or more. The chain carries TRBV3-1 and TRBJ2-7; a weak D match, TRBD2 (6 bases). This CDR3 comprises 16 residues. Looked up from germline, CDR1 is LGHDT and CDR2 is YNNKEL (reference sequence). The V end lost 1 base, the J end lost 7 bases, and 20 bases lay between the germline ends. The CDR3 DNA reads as TGTGCCAGCAGCCAAGGAACGAGGGACTGGGGCTGGGAGCAGTACTTC. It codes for CASSQGTRDWGWEQYF.

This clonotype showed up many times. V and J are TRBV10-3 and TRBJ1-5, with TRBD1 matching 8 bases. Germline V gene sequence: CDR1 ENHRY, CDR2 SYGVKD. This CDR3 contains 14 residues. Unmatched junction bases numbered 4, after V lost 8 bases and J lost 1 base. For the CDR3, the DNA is TGTGCCATCTGGACAGGGTACAGCAATCAGCCCCAGCATTTT. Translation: CAIWTGYSNQPQHF.

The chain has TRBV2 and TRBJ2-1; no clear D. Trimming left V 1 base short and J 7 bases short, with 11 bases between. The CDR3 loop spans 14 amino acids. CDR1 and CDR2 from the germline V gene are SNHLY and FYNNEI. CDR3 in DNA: TGTGCCAGCAGTGAAGGCCTTCAATCAAATGAGCAGTTCTTC. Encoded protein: CASSEGLQSNEQFF.